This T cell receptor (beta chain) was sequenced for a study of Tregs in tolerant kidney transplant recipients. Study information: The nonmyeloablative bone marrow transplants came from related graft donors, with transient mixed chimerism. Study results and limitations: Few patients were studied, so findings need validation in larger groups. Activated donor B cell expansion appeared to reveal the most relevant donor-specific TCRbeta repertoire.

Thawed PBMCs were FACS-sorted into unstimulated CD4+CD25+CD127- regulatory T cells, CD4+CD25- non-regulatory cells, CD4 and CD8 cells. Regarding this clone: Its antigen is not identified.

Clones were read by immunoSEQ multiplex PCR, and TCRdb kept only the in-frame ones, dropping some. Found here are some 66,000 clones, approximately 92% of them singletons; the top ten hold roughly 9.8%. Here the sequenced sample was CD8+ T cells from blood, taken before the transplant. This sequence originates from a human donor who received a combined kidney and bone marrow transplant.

The CDR3 loop reads CASRGSTGVDTDTQYF. As DNA, the CDR3 is TGTGCCAGCAGGGGTTCGACAGGGGTTGACACAGATACGCAGTATTTT. The chain joins TRBV9 to TRBJ2-3; 8 nucleotides agree with TRBD1. The germline V gene encodes CDR1 SGDLS and CDR2 YYNGEE. Unmatched junction bases numbered 10, after V lost 5 bases and J lost 2 bases. The CDR3 consists of 16 residues. Complete variable domain (other parts from reference TRBV9 and TRBJ2-3): DSGVTQTPKHLITATGQRVTLRCSPRSGDLSVYWYQQSLDQGLQFLIQYYNGEERAKGNILERFSAQQFPDLHSELNLSSLELGDSALYFCASRGSTGVDTDTQYFGPGTRLTVL.